Each of the 27 T cell receptor beta chains below was sequenced from the same sample in a study of CD8 T cells in Susac syndrome. Reverse transcription of about 0.45 to 1 ug RNA was performed with random hexamers. TCRdb called the immunoSEQ multiplex PCR reads again in MiXCR, with one record for every CDR3 protein. This repertoire shows 180,000 or so distinct CDR3 sequences, around 96% found once; its top ten account for approximately 0.1%. The sequencing input was CD4+ T cells from PBMCs. These receptors were collected from a human donor in good health.

This clonotype was counted only a few times. The rearrangement uses TRBV28 and TRBJ2-1, with D uncertain. The germline CDR1 and CDR2 sequences are MDHEN and SYDVKM. Trimming left V 5 bases short and J 4 bases short, with 6 bases between. This CDR3 is 12 amino acids long. The CDR3 DNA reads as TGTGCCAGCAGTACGAATTACAATGAGCAGTTCTTC. It codes for CASSTNYNEQFF. Variable domain in full (rest from reference TRBV28 and TRBJ2-1): DVKVTQSSRYLVKRTGEKVFLECVQDMDHENMFWYRQDPGLGLRLIYFSYDVKMKEKGDIPEGYSVSREKKERFSLILESASTNQTSMYLCASSTNYNEQFFGPGTRLTVL.

The V and J genes are TRBV20-1 and TRBJ2-7; D may be TRBD1 or TRBD2 (5 bases each). This CDR3 region has 13 residues. The germline V gene encodes CDR1 DFQATT and CDR2 SNEGSKA (reference sequence). Trimming left V 7 bases short and J 3 bases short, with 16 bases between. CDR3 in amino acids: CSVSGSGFYEQYF. DNA of the CDR3: TGCAGTGTTTCAGGGTCGGGATTCTACGAGCAGTACTTC.

The V call is TRBV27, the J call TRBJ2-1, with D uncertain. V was trimmed by 4 bases and J by 1 base, leaving 8 bases between them. This CDR3 is 14 amino acids long. Germline CDR1 is MNHEY and CDR2 is SMNVEV (reference sequence). The CDR3 loop is CASSSSRSYNEQFF. DNA for the CDR3: TGTGCCAGCAGTTCGAGCCGTTCCTACAATGAGCAGTTCTTC.

V and J are TRBV20-1 and TRBJ2-7, with 7 bases matching TRBD2. CDR1 is DFQATT, CDR2 SNEGSKA, per germline (reference sequence). Trimming at V came to 6 bases and at J to 3 bases, leaving 8 bases not matched to a gene. The CDR3 totals 13 residues. CDR3 region: CSARTSPDYEQYF. CDR3 sequence (DNA): TGCAGTGCGAGGACTAGTCCCGACTACGAGCAGTACTTC.

The chain uses TRBV20-1 and TRBJ2-7; the D gene could be TRBD1 or TRBD2 (5 bases each). Germline V lookup: CDR1 DFQATT, CDR2 SNEGSKA (reference sequence). The length of the CDR3 is 11 residues. CDR3 sequence reads: CGSHTGREQYF. The CDR3, as DNA: TGCGGATCGCATACGGGGCGCGAGCAGTACTTC.

The chain couples TRBV29-1 to TRBJ2-7; 8 bases agree with TRBD1. CDR1 SQVTM and CDR2 ANQGSEA come from the germline V gene. CDR3 length: 14 amino acids. V dropped 5 bases and J dropped 4; count of bases not matched to a gene: 10. CDR3 DNA sequence: TGCAGCGTTCGACTTTCAGGGGGCGGTTACGAGCAGTACTTC. Translating gives CSVRLSGGGYEQYF.

This chain uses TRBV30 with TRBJ2-6; D not resolved. This CDR3 has 13 residues. Germline CDR1 and CDR2: GTSNPN and SVGIG (reference sequence). The V and J ends lost 0 bases and 3 bases respectively, with 3 bases between them. CDR3 sequence reads: CAWSVNGANVLTF. Here the CDR3 DNA reads TGTGCCTGGAGTGTAAATGGGGCCAACGTCCTGACTTTC.

This CDR3 reads CASSLVSGTDTQYF. The CDR3 region has the DNA TGTGCCAGCAGCTTAGTCTCGGGGACAGATACGCAGTATTTT. The chain has TRBV7-2 and TRBJ2-3; a weak D match, TRBD2 (5 bases). Germline V lookup: CDR1 SGHTA, CDR2 FQGNSA. The CDR3 is made up of 14 amino acids. Trimming took off 1 base at V and 3 bases at J, with 8 bases between the two ends.

V and J are TRBV11-2 and TRBJ1-2; D might be TRBD1 (6 bases). Germline lookup yields CDR1 SGHAT and CDR2 FQNNGV. Trimming took 5 bases from V and 6 from J, leaving 16 bases between them. This CDR3 spans 14 amino acids. This CDR3 is CASSPARDKHGYTF. DNA of the CDR3: TGTGCCAGCAGCCCCGCCCGGGACAAGCATGGCTACACCTTC.

This sequence joins TRBV20-1 and TRBJ2-5; TRBD2 might be the D (6 bases). Germline CDR1 DFQATT, CDR2 SNEGSKA (reference sequence). There are 16 residues in the CDR3. Trimming took 4 bases from V and 5 from J, leaving 23 bases between them. CDR3 sequence (DNA): TGCAGTGCTACCCAAATTCTTAGCGGACCCTCGGAGACCCAGTACTTC. This translates into CSATQILSGPSETQYF.

This chain uses TRBV6-4 with TRBJ2-3, with 10 nucleotides matching TRBD1. Germline V gene sequence: CDR1 MRHNA, CDR2 SNTAGT. CDR3 length: 14 amino acids. After removal of 6 bases from V and 5 bases from J, the junction contained 5 bases not matched to a gene. Here the CDR3 DNA reads TGTGCCAGCAGCCGGGACAGGGGAGTAGATACGCAGTATTTT. It specifies CASSRDRGVDTQYF.

The chain is built from TRBV28 and TRBJ2-7; TRBD2 matches at 11 bases. CDR1 MDHEN and CDR2 SYDVKM come from the germline V gene. V dropped 3 bases and J dropped 7; count of bases not matched to a gene: 17. This CDR3 has 18 amino acids. The CDR3 region is CASSFGTSGLTRGGEQYF. CDR3 nucleotides: TGTGCCAGCAGTTTCGGGACTAGCGGCCTTACACGCGGGGGGGAGCAGTACTTC.

V and J are TRBV6-2 or TRBV6-3 and TRBJ2-7; 8 nucleotides agree with TRBD1. The junction had 2 bases not matched to a gene; V was cut back by 2 bases and J by 2 bases. The CDR3 spans 14 residues. Germline lookup yields CDR1 MNHEY and CDR2 SVGEGT. Here the CDR3 DNA reads TGTGCCAGCAGTTACGGGACAGGCGCCTACGAGCAGTACTTC. Amino acids: CASSYGTGAYEQYF.

The chain recombines TRBV4-3 with TRBJ1-3; 8 bases line up with TRBD1. V lost 4 bases and J lost 3; bases outside the gene matches: 8. The CDR3 sequence is 16 residues long. CDR1 and CDR2 from the germline V gene are LGHNA and YSLEER. The DNA of the CDR3 is TGCGCCAGCAGCCCTTCCTGGACAGGGTTTGGAAACACCATATATTTT. Its translation: CASSPSWTGFGNTIYF.

The chain carries TRBV20-1 and TRBJ2-3; D remains unclear. Germline V gives CDR1 DFQATT, CDR2 SNEGSKA (reference sequence). The CDR3 consists of 11 residues. V lost 2 bases, J lost 5 bases, and 5 bases lay in between. CDR3 loop: CSARPEDTQYF. The DNA of the CDR3 is TGCAGTGCTAGACCCGAAGATACGCAGTATTTT.

This clonotype showed up just once. J is TRBJ2-5 and V is TRBV12-3 or TRBV12-4, with D possibly matching TRBD1 (5 bases). V was cut by 5 bases and J by 0 bases, with 13 bases left in between. CDR3 length equals 15 residues. The CDR3 sequence: CASSPGISDQETQYF. The CDR3 DNA sequence: TGTGCCAGCAGTCCAGGGATTTCGGACCAAGAGACCCAGTACTTC.

The rearrangement uses TRBV5-1 and TRBJ2-5, with 8 bases identical to TRBD2. V lost 0 bases and J lost 4; bases outside the gene matches: 8. Per germline, CDR1 SGHRS and CDR2 YFSETQ. The CDR3 consists of 16 residues. CDR3 coding DNA: TGCGCCAGCAGCTTGGCCGCAGCGGGAGAGCGAGAGACCCAGTACTTC. Its protein product is CASSLAAAGERETQYF.

The table lists this clonotype with a few counts. This chain connects TRBV5-1 to TRBJ2-1; D is uncertain. Trimming cost V 0 bases and J 10 bases, with 5 bases left between them. The CDR3 is 11 residues long. Germline V gene data show CDR1 as SGHRS and CDR2 as YFSETQ. The CDR3 protein is CASSLEGEQFF. DNA for the CDR3: TGCGCCAGCAGCTTGGAAGGGGAGCAGTTCTTC. Combining the CDR3 with reference TRBV5-1 and TRBJ2-1 gives the whole variable domain KAGVTQTPRYLIKTRGQQVTLSCSPISGHRSVSWYQQTPGQGLQFLFEYFSETQRNKGNFPGRFSGRQFSNSRSEMNVSTLELGDSALYLCASSLEGEQFFGPGTRLTVL.

The chain joins TRBV7-6 to TRBJ2-1; possibly TRBD2 for D (7 bases). Trimming shortened V by 5 bases and J by 4 bases, and 15 bases separated the two germline ends. The CDR3 is 15 residues long. Germline loops: CDR1 SGHVS, CDR2 FNYEAQ. CDR3 sequence (DNA): TGTGCCAGCAGCCCGAGGGGAGGGGGTTACAATGAGCAGTTCTTC. Translating gives CASSPRGGGYNEQFF.

This rearrangement joins TRBV7-3 to TRBJ1-2, with TRBD1 matching over 10 bases. Germline V gives CDR1 SGHTA, CDR2 FQGTGA. Trimming removed 5 bases from V and 8 bases from J; junction bases left unmatched: 11. The CDR3 runs 15 residues. CDR3 DNA: TGTGCCAGCAGCCCTTACGGGACAGGGGCTGACGGCTACACCTTC. The encoded protein is CASSPYGTGADGYTF.

The chain combines TRBV29-1 with TRBJ2-1, with 7 bases lining up with TRBD2. Germline trimming cut 4 bases from V and 4 bases from J; bases unmatched to any gene: 7. Germline assignment: CDR1 SQVTM and CDR2 ANQGSEA. The CDR3 contains 14 residues. The CDR3 spells CSVVAGVVYNEQFF. As DNA, the CDR3 is TGCAGCGTTGTTGCGGGAGTCGTATACAATGAGCAGTTCTTC.

The rearrangement links TRBV12-3 or TRBV12-4 to TRBJ2-1; D not resolved. The V and J ends lost 6 bases and 14 bases respectively, with 20 bases between them. This CDR3 comprises 13 residues. The CDR3 DNA reads TGTGCCAGCAGCCCTACTTTGGGCCATTATGAGTTCTTC. This codes for CASSPTLGHYEFF.

The V gene is TRBV29-1, the J gene TRBJ1-1; D is unresolved. This CDR3 has 15 residues. Trimming removed 1 base at V and 0 bases at J, with 12 bases between. Germline CDR1 reads SQVTM; CDR2 reads ANQGSEA. The CDR3, as DNA: TGCAGCGTTGAAGGTTCGGGGTGGATGAACACTGAAGCTTTCTTT. Protein sequence: CSVEGSGWMNTEAFF.

This chain joins TRBV5-6 and TRBJ2-1; D is ambiguous. In germline, CDR1 is SGHDT, CDR2 YYEEEE. Trimming stripped 3 bases from V and 3 bases from J, with 4 bases between. The CDR3 is 12 amino acids. CDR3 coding DNA: TGTGCCAGCAGCTCCTTCTACAATGAGCAGTTCTTC. The encoded protein is CASSSFYNEQFF.

CDR3 amino acids: CASSQSGRSGDTQYF. In DNA form, the CDR3 reads TGTGCCAGCAGTCAAAGCGGGAGGAGTGGAGATACGCAGTATTTT. This chain joins TRBV6-5 and TRBJ2-3; 9 bases are a match to TRBD2. Germline V gene sequence: CDR1 MNHEY, CDR2 SVGAGI. The CDR3 totals 15 residues. Trimming took 5 bases from V and 5 from J; bases not matched to a gene: 8.

The chain is built from TRBV30 and TRBJ1-2, with D hard to call. V lost 4 bases, J lost 6 bases, and 6 bases lay in between. CDR1 is GTSNPN, CDR2 SVGIG, per germline (reference sequence). The CDR3 length is 10 residues. The CDR3 nucleotides are TGTGCCTGGAATGCTAATGGCTACACCTTC. Protein sequence: CAWNANGYTF.

The chain links TRBV9 to TRBJ2-7; D is ambiguous. V dropped 5 bases and J dropped 0 bases, with 12 bases sitting between them. From germline, CDR1 is SGDLS and CDR2 YYNGEE. The CDR3 totals 14 residues. The CDR3 region has the DNA TGTGCCAGCAGTAATACCGTCAGCTCCTACGAGCAGTACTTC. It is translated as CASSNTVSSYEQYF.